The 26 T cell receptor beta chains presented below share a single source sample, sequenced in a study of T cell responses to AZD1222 COVID-19 vaccine. TCRdb's table, derived via immunoSEQ multiplex PCR, lists solely in-frame clones and lacks some. This table has approximately 150,000 clones, 75% to 95% appearing once. Sequencing was performed on peripheral blood, taken 28 days after the second AZD1222 dose. The receptors were sampled from an adult who received the AZD1222 COVID-19 vaccine.

The chain links TRBV6-2 or TRBV6-3 to TRBJ2-2; 7 bases are shared with TRBD2. CDR1 MNHEY and CDR2 SVGEGT come from the germline V gene. After removal of 4 bases from V and 5 bases from J, the junction contained 1 base not matched to a gene. The CDR3 runs to 13 residues. CDR3 region: CASSWGGTGELFF. The CDR3 DNA sequence: TGTGCCAGCAGTTGGGGGGGGACCGGGGAGCTGTTTTTT.

The chain is built from TRBV29-1 and TRBJ2-5; TRBD1 might be the D (7 bases). Trimming pared 8 bases from V and 5 bases from J, leaving 21 bases between. Germline CDR1 is SQVTM and CDR2 is ANQGSEA. CDR3 length equals 14 residues. The CDR3 protein is CSLAGQGGWETQYF. The CDR3 DNA reads TGCAGCCTCGCAGGGCAGGGGGGTTGGGAGACCCAGTACTTC.

The genes are TRBV19 and TRBJ2-1, with 8 positions matching TRBD2. The CDR3 covers 16 residues. Germline V lookup: CDR1 LNHDA, CDR2 SQIVND (reference sequence). The trim removed 5 bases at V and 2 bases at J, leaving 8 bases unmatched. CDR3 DNA: TGTGCCAGTAGTCCTAGCGGGCTGAACACCTACAATGAGCAGTTCTTC. Amino acid sequence: CASSPSGLNTYNEQFF.

The rearrangement joins TRBV21-1 to TRBJ2-5; the table calls TRBD2, which could not be checked here. TRBV21-1 is listed as a pseudogene. The CDR3 spans 13 residues. CDR3: CASADGGGETQYF. As DNA, the CDR3 is TGTGCCAGCGCCGACGGGGGTGGGGAGACCCAGTACTTC.

This chain connects TRBV12-3 or TRBV12-4 to TRBJ2-7; D call uncertain. This CDR3 is 13 amino acids long. Trimming took 3 bases from V and 0 from J, leaving 6 bases between them. The CDR3: CASSFHNSYEQYF. The CDR3 bases are TGTGCCAGCAGTTTCCACAACTCCTACGAGCAGTACTTC.

This clone showed up just once. J is TRBJ1-2 and V is TRBV6-2 or TRBV6-3; D might be TRBD1 (5 bases). This CDR3 is 15 amino acids long. The V gene's germline CDR1 is MNHEY and CDR2 SVGEGT. The V gene lost 5 bases and the J gene lost 4 bases, with 17 bases spanning the gap. CDR3 region: CASSGRGLITYGYTF. DNA of the CDR3: TGTGCCAGCAGTGGCCGGGGCCTAATCACCTATGGCTACACCTTC.

V and J are TRBV19 and TRBJ1-2; 8 nucleotides match TRBD1. CDR3 length equals 13 residues. V lost 6 bases and J lost 4; bases outside the gene matches: 4. Germline V CDR1 and CDR2: LNHDA, SQIVND (reference sequence). CDR3 amino acids: CASRVQGGYGYTF. CDR3 nucleotide sequence: TGTGCCAGTAGAGTACAGGGGGGCTATGGCTACACCTTC. The whole variable domain, remainder taken from reference TRBV19 and TRBJ1-2, is DGGITQSPKYLFRKEGQNVTLSCEQNLNHDAMYWYRQDPGQGLRLIYYSQIVNDFQKGDIAEGYSVSREKKESFPLTVTSAQKNPTAFYLCASRVQGGYGYTFGSGTRLTVV.

The V and J genes are TRBV19 and TRBJ2-6; D possibly corresponds to TRBD2 (5 bases). V lost 8 bases and J lost 0, with 17 bases in between. The CDR3 has 17 amino acids. Germline CDR1 and CDR2: LNHDA and SQIVND (reference sequence). In DNA, the CDR3 is TGTGCCAGTTTTGAGGGCGGGTGGACCTCTGGGGCCAACGTCCTGACTTTC. Translated: CASFEGGWTSGANVLTF.

This clone was seen more than once but under ten times. The rearrangement uses TRBV6-5 and TRBJ1-2; weak D call: TRBD1 (5 bases). V was pared by 6 bases and J by 4 bases, with 15 bases between. The CDR3 runs to 14 residues. Germline V gives CDR1 MNHEY, CDR2 SVGAGI. CDR3 sequence: CASRSVGAGYGYTF. CDR3 DNA sequence: TGTGCCAGCAGATCAGTAGGGGCAGGCTATGGCTACACCTTC.

The chain combines TRBV12-2 with TRBJ2-7; the table's D call TRBD2 went unverified against the DNA. TRBV12-2 is a pseudogene locus. There are 19 residues in the CDR3. CDR3 coding DNA: TGTGCAAGTCGCTTGCCCGGGCCAGCGGGAGGGCCTATAGAACCCGGGCAGTACGTC. Translating gives CASRLPGPAGGPIEPGQYV.

The chain uses TRBV15 and TRBJ1-5; D is unresolved. Germline V lookup: CDR1 LNHNV, CDR2 YYDKDF (reference sequence). The V end was cut by 1 base, the J end by 5 bases, with 12 bases between. This CDR3 is 15 amino acids long. Here the CDR3 reads CATSRGEFQDQPQHF. The DNA of the CDR3 is TGTGCCACCAGCAGAGGGGAGTTTCAGGATCAGCCCCAGCATTTT.

The chain's CDR3 is CASSFQDLNTEAFF. CDR3 DNA: TGCGCCAGCAGCTTCCAGGACTTGAACACTGAAGCTTTCTTT. The chain uses TRBV5-1 and TRBJ1-1; no firm D call. V was shortened by 2 bases and J by 0 bases, with 8 bases between the two germline ends. CDR3 length: 14 residues. Germline-derived CDR1 and CDR2 are SGHRS and YFSETQ.

The CDR3 region is CASSVSLDYGYTF. Here the CDR3 DNA reads TGTGCCAGCAGTGTGTCGTTAGATTATGGCTACACCTTC. The V gene is TRBV2, the J gene TRBJ1-2; no clear D. The germline V gene encodes CDR1 SNHLY and CDR2 FYNNEI. The CDR3 has 13 residues. V was clipped by 4 bases and J by 5 bases, with 11 bases between them.

This chain joins TRBV25-1 and TRBJ2-1, with TRBD2 matching over 7 bases. V dropped 10 bases and J dropped 0; count of bases not matched to a gene: 9. The CDR3 has 15 residues. The V gene's germline CDR1 is MGHDK and CDR2 SYGVNS. For the CDR3, the DNA is TGTGCCACCTCCAGGTTAGCGGGCTCCTACAATGAGCAGTTCTTC. As protein: CATSRLAGSYNEQFF.

The rearrangement joins TRBV5-1 to TRBJ1-6; the D gene is possibly TRBD1 (5 bases). The CDR3 extends over 17 amino acids. V was clipped by 4 bases and J by 9 bases, with 23 bases between them. Germline V gives CDR1 SGHRS, CDR2 YFSETQ. The CDR3 DNA follows: TGCGCCAGCAGCCCCGGCACCCTGGGGAGGGGAGGTTCACCCCTCCACTTT. Amino acid sequence: CASSPGTLGRGGSPLHF.

This chain joins TRBV7-2 and TRBJ1-5; D is undetermined. The CDR3 extends over 13 amino acids. The V gene lost 1 base and the J gene lost 7 bases, with 8 bases spanning the gap. Germline-derived CDR1 and CDR2 are SGHTA and FQGNSA. The CDR3 region is CASSLDPGQPQHF. CDR3 coding DNA: TGTGCCAGCAGCTTAGATCCGGGCCAGCCCCAGCATTTT.

This chain joins TRBV6-5 and TRBJ2-1; TRBD2 agrees at 13 bases. This CDR3 comprises 16 residues. V lost 0 bases and J lost 7; bases outside the gene matches: 3. The germline CDR1 and CDR2 sequences are MNHEY and SVGAGI. In DNA, the CDR3 is TGTGCCAGCAGTTACTCGGGACTAGCGGGGTGGAATGAGCAGTTCTTC. It translates to CASSYSGLAGWNEQFF.

CDR3 DNA: TGCGCCAGCAGCACGGGACAGGGCTCCTACAATGAGCAGTTCTTC. Residues: CASSTGQGSYNEQFF. The gene calls are TRBV5-1 and TRBJ2-1; TRBD1 agrees at 9 bases. V was clipped by 4 bases and J by 0 bases; unmatched bases: 2. Germline loops: CDR1 SGHRS, CDR2 YFSETQ. The CDR3 consists of 15 residues.

The rearrangement joins TRBV11-2 to TRBJ2-2, with TRBD1 identical over 9 bases. This CDR3 comprises 14 residues. The germline CDR1 and CDR2 sequences are SGHAT and FQNNGV. With V trimmed by 7 bases and J by 4 bases, 4 bases remained unmatched. The CDR3 region is CASIGQGPTGELFF. Here the CDR3 DNA reads TGTGCCAGCATCGGACAGGGGCCCACCGGGGAGCTGTTTTTT.

The chain combines TRBV7-9 with TRBJ1-4, with a possible D match to TRBD1 (6 bases). The V end lost 0 bases, the J end lost 4 bases, and 9 bases lay between the germline ends. Germline-derived CDR1 and CDR2 are SEHNR and FQNEAQ (reference sequence). The CDR3 extends over 15 amino acids. The CDR3 sequence: CASSLARDNNEKLFF. CDR3 sequence (DNA): TGTGCCAGCAGCTTAGCCCGGGACAATAATGAAAAACTGTTTTTT.

This chain joins TRBV6-6 and TRBJ2-2; D is uncertain. The CDR3 covers 16 residues. The V and J ends lost 2 bases and 0 bases respectively, with 10 bases between them. Germline loops: CDR1 MNHNY, CDR2 SVGAGI (reference sequence). The CDR3 protein is CASSYRFATNTGELFF. Here the CDR3 DNA reads TGTGCCAGCAGTTACCGCTTTGCGACGAACACCGGGGAGCTGTTTTTT.

The chain is built from TRBV11-3 and TRBJ1-6; D not resolved. Trimming took off 1 base at V and 11 bases at J, with 3 bases between the two ends. The CDR3 runs to 11 residues. Germline assignment: CDR1 SGHNT and CDR2 YENEEA. Here the CDR3 reads CASSLGPPLHF. The CDR3 nucleotides read TGTGCCAGCAGCTTAGGGCCACCCCTCCACTTT.

The V call is TRBV5-6, the J call TRBJ1-4, with D possibly TRBD1 on 6 matching bases. This CDR3 contains 14 residues. The ends were cut back, 5 bases at V and 5 bases at J, with 13 bases in the middle. Germline V gives CDR1 SGHDT, CDR2 YYEEEE. The CDR3 sequence is CASSLQGLNEKLFF. The CDR3 bases are TGTGCCAGCAGTTTACAGGGCTTAAATGAAAAACTGTTTTTT.

The genes are TRBV7-9 and TRBJ1-1; TRBD1 aligns across 10 bases. J gave up 0 bases and V 4 bases, and 8 bases lay outside the gene matches. CDR3 length: 17 amino acids. Germline assignment: CDR1 SEHNR and CDR2 FQNEAQ (reference sequence). CDR3 region: CASSWTGGHTMNTEAFF. The CDR3 DNA is TGTGCCAGCAGCTGGACAGGGGGGCACACCATGAACACTGAAGCTTTCTTT. Full variable domain (remainder filled in from reference TRBV7-9 and TRBJ1-1): DTGVSQNPRHKITKRGQNVTFRCDPISEHNRLYWYRQTLGQGPEFLTYFQNEAQLEKSRLLSDRFSAERPKGSFSTLEIQRTEQGDSAMYLCASSWTGGHTMNTEAFFGQGTRLTVV.

V gene TRBV19 combines with J gene TRBJ1-5; D is perhaps TRBD1 (6 bases). The length of the CDR3 is 15 residues. Germline CDR1 LNHDA, CDR2 SQIVND (reference sequence). Trimming took 6 bases from V and 10 from J, leaving 22 bases between them. CDR3 in DNA: TGTGCCAGTAGATTAACAACAGGGCGGCTACGTCCCCAGCATTTT. This translates into CASRLTTGRLRPQHF.

The DNA of the CDR3 is TGCGCCAGCAGCTTGGGTCAAATCCAAGAGACCCAGTACTTC. This translates into CASSLGQIQETQYF. The rearrangement uses TRBV5-1 and TRBJ2-5; D remains unclear. V lost 0 bases and J lost 1, with 7 bases in between. The germline CDR1 and CDR2 sequences are SGHRS and YFSETQ. The CDR3 totals 14 residues.